These 30 T cell receptor beta chains originate from one sample sequenced in a study of blood T cell repertoires in COVID-19. Clones were read by immunoSEQ multiplex PCR, and TCRdb kept only the in-frame ones, dropping some. The sample lists roughly 55,000 clones, 80% to 95% occurring once. Sequencing was performed on peripheral blood. The receptors shown here come from a human donor with active COVID-19. The donor label of this sample is uncertain.

The V call is TRBV30, the J call TRBJ2-7; 11 bases agree with TRBD2. The CDR3 spans 15 residues. Germline CDR1 is GTSNPN and CDR2 is SVGIG (reference sequence). V was pared by 0 bases and J by 3 bases, with 4 bases of the junction left unmatched. The CDR3, as DNA: TGTGCCTGGAGTGTACCGGGACTAGCGGACTACGAGCAGTACTTC. It translates to CAWSVPGLADYEQYF.

The chain recombines TRBV6-2 or TRBV6-3 with TRBJ2-5, with 9 positions matching TRBD1. The CDR3 has 13 amino acids. The ends lost 5 bases at V and 5 bases at J; junction bases unmatched: 3. Germline V gene sequence: CDR1 MNHEY, CDR2 SVGEGT. In nucleotides, the CDR3 is TGTGCCAGCAGTACAGGGGGCGTCGAGACCCAGTACTTC. Residues: CASSTGGVETQYF.

This clone was observed once. The chain has TRBV6-6 and TRBJ2-2, with TRBD2 as a possible D gene (5 bases). The V gene lost 3 bases and the J gene lost 0 bases, with 11 bases spanning the gap. The CDR3 covers 16 residues. CDR1 is MNHNY, CDR2 SVGAGI, per germline (reference sequence). CDR3 region: CASSYTAGANTGELFF. The CDR3 nucleotides are TGTGCCAGCAGTTATACGGCCGGGGCGAACACCGGGGAGCTGTTTTTT.

The genes are TRBV5-1 and TRBJ1-5; no firm D call. Germline loops: CDR1 SGHRS, CDR2 YFSETQ. This CDR3 region has 15 residues. Trimming took 2 bases from V and 3 from J, leaving 12 bases between them. The CDR3 loop is CASSFGGGANQPQHF. DNA of the CDR3: TGCGCCAGCAGCTTCGGAGGCGGAGCCAATCAGCCCCAGCATTTT.

V and J are TRBV6-1 and TRBJ1-2; 7 bases agree with TRBD1. The V and J ends lost 3 bases and 8 bases, in that order; junction bases with no gene match: 15. CDR1 is MNHNS and CDR2 is SASEGT in the germline V gene. The CDR3 runs 16 residues. The CDR3 DNA sequence: TGTGCCAGCAGTGAGCCCGGAGACAGGGCATCAGGCGGCTACACCTTC. It encodes CASSEPGDRASGGYTF.

The gene calls are TRBV27 and TRBJ2-1; no definite D call. The CDR3 length is 14 residues. The germline V gene encodes CDR1 MNHEY and CDR2 SMNVEV (reference sequence). V dropped 2 bases and J dropped 0 bases, with 5 bases sitting between them. The DNA for the CDR3 is TGTGCCAGCAGTTTACGGTACTCCTACAATGAGCAGTTCTTC. Its protein product is CASSLRYSYNEQFF.

The chain links TRBV18 to TRBJ1-1; TRBD1 might be the D (5 bases). The V gene lost 6 bases and the J gene lost 0 bases, with 11 bases spanning the gap. The germline V gene encodes CDR1 KGHSH and CDR2 LQKENI. The CDR3 is 14 residues long. CDR3 DNA: TGTGCCAGCTCTCGACAGAACGTGAACACTGAAGCTTTCTTT. Its translation is CASSRQNVNTEAFF.

The chain carries TRBV27 and TRBJ1-1; no clear D. Germline CDR1 MNHEY, CDR2 SMNVEV (reference sequence). This CDR3 comprises 14 residues. V dropped 6 bases and J dropped 4 bases, with 15 bases sitting between them. The CDR3 loop is CASSLYLDGTEAFF. CDR3 coding DNA: TGTGCCAGCAGCCTCTACCTTGATGGCACTGAAGCTTTCTTT.

This clone was detected once. The chain carries TRBV6-2 or TRBV6-3 and TRBJ1-5; TRBD1 matches 7 bases. V lost 0 bases and J lost 7; bases outside the gene matches: 6. CDR3 length: 15 amino acids. The germline V gene encodes CDR1 MNHEY and CDR2 SVGEGT. This CDR3 is CASSYSRQGWQPQHF. Here the CDR3 DNA reads TGTGCCAGCAGTTACTCACGACAGGGTTGGCAGCCCCAGCATTTT.

V usage is TRBV11-1 and J usage is TRBJ1-2; 8 bases are a match to TRBD1. With 4 bases clipped from V and 11 bases from J, the junction kept 9 bases outside the gene matches. The CDR3 length is 13 residues. From germline, CDR1 is SGHAT and CDR2 FQDESV (reference sequence). The DNA for the CDR3 is TGTGCCAGCAGCTCGCCAGGGGGCTCCTGGTACACCTTC. Residues: CASSSPGGSWYTF. Filled out from reference TRBV11-1 and TRBJ1-2, the complete variable domain reads EAEVAQSPRYKITEKSQAVAFWCDPISGHATLYWYRQILGQGPELLVQFQDESVVDDSQLPKDRFSAERLKGVDSTLKIQPAELGDSAMYLCASSSPGGSWYTFGSGTRLTVV.

The chain is built from TRBV27 and TRBJ2-1, with 8 bases matching TRBD2. J gave up 0 bases and V 6 bases, and 4 bases lay outside the gene matches. Germline V lookup: CDR1 MNHEY, CDR2 SMNVEV (reference sequence). This CDR3 comprises 15 residues. CDR3: CASRPSGSSYNEQFF. CDR3 nucleotide sequence: TGTGCCAGCAGGCCGAGCGGGAGCTCCTACAATGAGCAGTTCTTC.

This chain joins TRBV7-6 and TRBJ2-7; 7 bases are shared with TRBD1. The CDR3 has 15 amino acids. Trimming took 1 base from V and 7 from J; bases not matched to a gene: 10. Germline-derived CDR1 and CDR2 are SGHVS and FNYEAQ. The CDR3 region has the DNA TGTGCCAGCAGCTTAGGAACAGGGGAGTTGGGAGAGCAGTACTTC. This translates into CASSLGTGELGEQYF.

This chain links TRBV5-1 with TRBJ2-2; D is undetermined. Germline loops: CDR1 SGHRS, CDR2 YFSETQ. Trimming removed 4 bases at V and 0 bases at J, with 7 bases between. The CDR3 is 14 amino acids. For the CDR3, the DNA is TGCGCCAGCAGCATCTTAACGAACACCGGGGAGCTGTTTTTT. It is translated as CASSILTNTGELFF.

The genes are TRBV19 and TRBJ1-5, with 10 bases aligning to TRBD1. The length of the CDR3 is 14 residues. The germline V gene encodes CDR1 LNHDA and CDR2 SQIVND (reference sequence). V trimming: 5 bases; J trimming: 2 bases; junction bases outside the gene matches: 0. CDR3 DNA sequence: TGTGCCAGTAGTGGGACAGGGGGCAATCAGCCCCAGCATTTT. Translating gives CASSGTGGNQPQHF.

The genes are TRBV4-3 and TRBJ2-3, with 11 bases aligning to TRBD2. In germline, CDR1 is LGHNA, CDR2 YSLEER. Losses at the gene ends were 1 base for V and 11 bases for J; bases not matched to a gene: 14. The CDR3 contains 17 residues. In DNA, the CDR3 is TGCGCCAGCAGCCAAGGTCCTAGCGGGGGGCGACAGGGTAGGCAGTATTTT. Its translation is CASSQGPSGGRQGRQYF.

The CDR3: CASSLVMTSSYEQYF. The CDR3 nucleotides are TGTGCCAGCAGCTTAGTAATGACTTCCTCCTACGAGCAGTACTTC. The chain joins TRBV7-8 to TRBJ2-7; D call uncertain. Trimming removed 1 base from V and 0 bases from J, with 10 bases in between. The germline V gene encodes CDR1 SGHVS and CDR2 FQNEAQ. CDR3 size: 15 residues.

This clone occurred once. The chain has TRBV6-5 and TRBJ2-2, with a possible D match to TRBD1 (6 bases). Germline-derived CDR1 and CDR2 are MNHEY and SVGAGI. V was trimmed by 6 bases and J by 4 bases, leaving 12 bases between them. The CDR3 is 14 amino acids. CDR3 sequence (DNA): TGTGCCAGCAGCCGGGACACCCGCACCGGGGAGCTGTTTTTT. Its translation: CASSRDTRTGELFF.

The J gene is TRBJ2-1, the V gene TRBV9; 9 positions match TRBD1. Germline CDR1 SGDLS, CDR2 YYNGEE. This CDR3 region has 16 residues. Germline trimming cut 2 bases from V and 2 bases from J; bases unmatched to any gene: 5. The CDR3 loop reads CASSVYRTGAYNEQFF. CDR3 in DNA: TGTGCCAGCAGCGTTTATAGGACAGGGGCCTACAATGAGCAGTTCTTC.

The V gene is TRBV18, the J gene TRBJ2-3; 13 nucleotides line up with TRBD2. The germline CDR1 and CDR2 sequences are KGHSH and LQKENI. With V trimmed by 6 bases and J by 2 bases, 8 bases remained unmatched. This CDR3 contains 17 residues. This chain's CDR3 is CASSPRTSGSVTDTQYF. The CDR3 DNA reads as TGTGCCAGCTCCCCCCGGACTAGCGGGAGTGTCACAGATACGCAGTATTTT. The whole variable domain, filled in from reference TRBV18 and TRBJ2-3, reads NAGVMQNPRHLVRRRGQEARLRCSPMKGHSHVYWYRQLPEEGLKFMVYLQKENIIDESGMPKERFSAEFPKEGPSILRIQQVVRGDSAAYFCASSPRTSGSVTDTQYFGPGTRLTVL.

V and J are TRBV19 and TRBJ1-3; D perhaps matches TRBD1 (5 bases). The V end lost 5 bases, the J end lost 0 bases, and 11 bases lay between the germline ends. The CDR3 contains 15 residues. Germline V gene sequence: CDR1 LNHDA, CDR2 SQIVND (reference sequence). For the CDR3, the DNA is TGTGCCAGTAGTTCGACGGGGGGCTCTGGAAACACCATATATTTT. Amino acids: CASSSTGGSGNTIYF.

The rearrangement links TRBV30 to TRBJ2-7; 9 nucleotides align to TRBD2. The junction had 6 bases not matched to a gene; V was cut back by 3 bases and J by 0 bases. Germline loops: CDR1 GTSNPN, CDR2 SVGIG (reference sequence). This CDR3 is built from 15 residues. The CDR3 is CAWRLAGPSSYEQYF. CDR3 nucleotide sequence: TGTGCCTGGAGACTAGCGGGTCCTAGCTCCTACGAGCAGTACTTC.

The chain uses TRBV9 and TRBJ2-7; D remains unclear. Germline lookup yields CDR1 SGDLS and CDR2 YYNGEE. The V end was cut by 2 bases, the J end by 5 bases, with 20 bases between. The CDR3 sequence is 16 residues long. The DNA for the CDR3 is TGTGCCAGCAGCGTTAACTCAGGAAGCAAGTTCCACGAGCAGTACTTC. It is translated as CASSVNSGSKFHEQYF.

The chain combines TRBV7-3 with TRBJ2-2, with D hard to call. The CDR3 extends over 15 amino acids. Trimming removed 5 bases at V and 6 bases at J, with 16 bases between. CDR1 SGHTA and CDR2 FQGTGA come from the germline V gene. CDR3 in amino acids: CASSTARENAGELFF. In nucleotides, the CDR3 is TGTGCCAGCAGCACCGCTAGAGAGAATGCCGGGGAGCTGTTTTTT.

The chain combines TRBV30 with TRBJ2-1; TRBD2 agrees at 8 bases. The junction had 11 bases not matched to a gene; V was cut back by 1 base and J by 9 bases. The CDR3 runs 15 residues. CDR1 and CDR2 (germline): GTSNPN, SVGIG (reference sequence). CDR3 region: CAWSGLAGSGGEQFF. CDR3 nucleotides: TGTGCCTGGAGTGGCTTAGCGGGAAGTGGGGGTGAGCAGTTCTTC.

This clone was picked up a small number of times. V and J are TRBV7-9 and TRBJ1-4, with 9 bases lining up with TRBD1. V lost 3 bases to trimming and J lost 7 bases; unmatched junction nucleotides: 12. The CDR3 loop spans 17 amino acids. Germline V gene lookup returns CDR1 SEHNR and CDR2 FQNEAQ (reference sequence). CDR3 amino acids: CASSFGTGLIAGEKLFF. The CDR3 DNA reads as TGTGCCAGCAGCTTCGGGACAGGGCTTATTGCAGGTGAAAAACTGTTTTTT.

The chain employs TRBV6-4 and TRBJ1-2; D remains ambiguous. There are 13 residues in the CDR3. The germline V gene has CDR1 MRHNA and CDR2 SNTAGT. Trimming removed 5 bases at V and 3 bases at J, with 10 bases between. Here the CDR3 DNA reads TGTGCCAGCAGTCCCACGAGAGACTATGGCTACACCTTC. Residues: CASSPTRDYGYTF.

The chain uses TRBV18 and TRBJ1-1; no definite D call. The germline gives CDR1 KGHSH, CDR2 LQKENI. There are 19 residues in the CDR3. V lost 2 bases and J lost 4, with 26 bases in between. The CDR3 sequence is CASSPRNRAFQRVGTEAFF. CDR3 in DNA: TGTGCCAGCTCACCAAGGAACCGGGCCTTCCAGAGGGTGGGCACTGAAGCTTTCTTT. Drawing the rest from reference TRBV18 and TRBJ1-1, the complete variable domain is NAGVMQNPRHLVRRRGQEARLRCSPMKGHSHVYWYRQLPEEGLKFMVYLQKENIIDESGMPKERFSAEFPKEGPSILRIQQVVRGDSAAYFCASSPRNRAFQRVGTEAFFGQGTRLTVV.

The rearrangement joins TRBV5-6 to TRBJ2-7; D perhaps matches TRBD2 (5 bases). V gave up 4 bases and J gave up 5 bases, with 19 bases separating them. Germline CDR1 and CDR2: SGHDT and YYEEEE. This CDR3 is 15 amino acids long. In DNA form, the CDR3 reads TGTGCCAGCAGCCCCGAACCCGGGGTCTCGAACGAGCAGTACTTC. Its protein is CASSPEPGVSNEQYF.

V usage is TRBV3-1 (or the pseudogene TRBV3-2) and J usage is TRBJ2-1, with 8 bases lining up with TRBD2. J gave up 3 bases and V 1 base, and 2 bases lay outside the gene matches. CDR3 length equals 15 residues. The germline gives CDR1 LGHDT, CDR2 YNNKEL (reference sequence). CDR3 region: CASSQVSGGYNEQFF. CDR3 bases: TGTGCCAGCAGCCAAGTAAGCGGGGGCTACAATGAGCAGTTCTTC.

The rearrangement joins TRBV12-5 to TRBJ2-5, with D possibly TRBD2 on 5 matching bases. CDR1 is LGHNT, CDR2 FRNRAP, per germline. The CDR3 has 15 residues. V was clipped by 2 bases and J by 9 bases, with 19 bases between them. CDR3 amino acids: CASGLYIERSWAQYF. DNA for the CDR3: TGTGCTAGTGGTTTGTACATCGAGCGGTCCTGGGCCCAGTACTTC.